This TCR beta chain is from a study of shared T cell receptors in the human thymus. Generated by immunoSEQ multiplex PCR, the TCRdb table keeps only in-frame clones and is missing some. Here the sample spans 600,000 or so clones, around 87% being singletons. Germline assignment: CDR1 SGHDT and CDR2 YYEEEE. J was trimmed by 6 bases and V by 0 bases; bases with no gene match: 14. The CDR3 has 17 residues. These sequences were also reported in another study, on human thymus T cells. That work contributes: It was healthy Finnish infants having corrective surgery for congenital heart defects who were the donors. Resections that were taken during corrective heart surgery supplied the thymus tissue.

The specimen sequenced was thymocytes. The sequence was obtained from a boy less than two years old with a congenital heart defect. The V gene is TRBV5-6, the J gene TRBJ2-7, with 8 bases fitting TRBD1. The DNA of the CDR3 is TGTGCCAGCAGCTTGGACCAGATGGCAGGGGGCCTCTCCGAGCAGTACTTC. Protein sequence: CASSLDQMAGGLSEQYF.